This note documents a single T cell receptor (beta chain) sequence. The sample comes from a study of cytomegalovirus exposure and HLA in healthy donors. The germline gives CDR1 MNHEY, CDR2 SVGAGI. The CDR3 totals 14 residues. V dropped 6 bases and J dropped 5; count of bases not matched to a gene: 5. PCR amplification relied on 60 Vbeta primers (plus 13 Jbeta primers). The protocol was immunoSEQ multiplex PCR, while the TCRdb copy is restricted to in-frame clones and leaves out a portion. The profile shows 130,000 or so clones, 74% of them singletons. This clonotype was obtained from a man aged 18 to 35 in good health and CMV-seropositive. The rearrangement joins TRBV6-5 to TRBJ1-4, with 8 nucleotides matching TRBD1. Sequences were obtained from PBMCs. CDR3 loop: CASSRDRSNEKLFF. CDR3 coding DNA: TGTGCCAGCAGCCGGGACAGGTCCAATGAAAAACTGTTTTTT.